This T cell receptor (beta chain) was sequenced in a study of CDR3 diversity in severe acne. Trimming shortened V by 0 bases and J by 15 bases, and 18 bases separated the two germline ends. There are 14 residues in the CDR3. Per germline, CDR1 LNHDA and CDR2 SQIVND (reference sequence). TCRdb re-called the PCR reads through MiXCR, storing one row per CDR3 protein. The sample shows 89,000 or so distinct CDR3 sequences, 48% of them seen only once. The genes are TRBV19 and TRBJ2-1; D call uncertain. The source material was blood. The sequence came from a male donor in good health, serving as a control. This CDR3 is CASSIEGSSNLRFF. CDR3 nucleotides: TGTGCCAGTAGTATAGAAGGCAGCTCTAATTTGCGGTTCTTC.